This T cell receptor (beta chain) emerged from a study of T cells in Graves' hyperthyroidism and ophthalmopathy. On the study more broadly: Specimen type is peripheral blood, collected at initial diagnosis prior to any treatment. Overall study findings and caveats: Expanded thyroid clonotypes (above 0.001) were mostly also found in blood.

The source material, RNA transcripts, was used to amplify TCR beta CDR3 regions. The HTBI primer set drove a first-round RT-PCR of the TCR CDR3. From the multiplex PCR reads, TCRdb called clonotypes with MiXCR, one entry per CDR3 protein. The sample holds fewer than 600,000 distinct CDR3 sequences, 12% to 15% seen once. This clonotype was seen many times. Its antigen is currently unknown. It was considered stable Graves' hyperthyroidism when ophthalmopathy did not progress within 18 months. The source of the PBMCs was 8 to 10 ml of fresh peripheral blood. CDR3 size: 15 residues. The germline CDR1 and CDR2 sequences are DFQATT and SNEGSKA (reference sequence). V lost 0 bases, J lost 2 bases, and 14 bases lay in between.

The V call is TRBV20-1, the J call TRBJ2-7, with D possibly matching TRBD1 (6 bases). The sequence was collected from a middle-aged woman with Graves' hyperthyroidism. Sequencing was carried out using blood. The CDR3 is CSARDWRQVTYEQYF. CDR3 DNA sequence: TGCAGTGCTAGAGATTGGAGACAGGTTACCTACGAGCAGTACTTC.